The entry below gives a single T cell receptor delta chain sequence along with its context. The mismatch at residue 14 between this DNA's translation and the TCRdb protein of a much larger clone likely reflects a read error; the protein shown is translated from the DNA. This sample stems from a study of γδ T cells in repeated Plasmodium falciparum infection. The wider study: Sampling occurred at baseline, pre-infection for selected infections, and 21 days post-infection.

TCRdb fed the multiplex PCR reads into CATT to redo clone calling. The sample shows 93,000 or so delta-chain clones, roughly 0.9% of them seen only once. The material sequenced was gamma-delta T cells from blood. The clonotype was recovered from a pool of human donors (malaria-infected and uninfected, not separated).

This chain's CDR3 is CALGVNFPNPDWGTLERNTDKLIF. CDR3 sequence (DNA): TGTGCTCTTGGGGTGAACTTCCCAAACCCTGACTGGGGGACACTTGAGCGGAACACCGATAAACTCATCTTT. The chain links TRDV1 to TRDJ1; 9 bases map to TRDD3. TCRdb gives no J gene; it was assigned here by matching the DNA to germline. The CDR3 is 24 amino acids. V lost 4 bases and J lost 0; bases outside the gene matches: 30. Per the germline V gene, CDR1 is TSWWSYY and CDR2 is QGS.